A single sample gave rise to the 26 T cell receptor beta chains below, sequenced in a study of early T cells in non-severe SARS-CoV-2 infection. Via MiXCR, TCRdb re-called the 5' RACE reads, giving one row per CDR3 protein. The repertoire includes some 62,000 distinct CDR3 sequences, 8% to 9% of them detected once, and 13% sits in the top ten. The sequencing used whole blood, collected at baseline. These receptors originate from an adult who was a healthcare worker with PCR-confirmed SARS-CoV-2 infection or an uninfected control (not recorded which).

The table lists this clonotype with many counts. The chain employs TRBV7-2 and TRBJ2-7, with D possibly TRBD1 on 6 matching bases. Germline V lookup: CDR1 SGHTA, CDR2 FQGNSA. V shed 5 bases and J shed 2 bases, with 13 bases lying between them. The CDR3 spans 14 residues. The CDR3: CASSLRTAAYEQYF. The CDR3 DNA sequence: TGTGCCAGCAGCCTACGGACAGCTGCCTACGAGCAGTACTTC.

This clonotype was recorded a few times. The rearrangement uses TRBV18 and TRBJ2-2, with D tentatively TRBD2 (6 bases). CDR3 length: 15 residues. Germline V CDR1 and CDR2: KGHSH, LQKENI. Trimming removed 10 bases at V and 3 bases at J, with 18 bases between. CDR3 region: CATTPQGGDTGELFF. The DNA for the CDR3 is TGTGCCACCACCCCCCAGGGAGGAGACACCGGGGAGCTGTTTTTT.

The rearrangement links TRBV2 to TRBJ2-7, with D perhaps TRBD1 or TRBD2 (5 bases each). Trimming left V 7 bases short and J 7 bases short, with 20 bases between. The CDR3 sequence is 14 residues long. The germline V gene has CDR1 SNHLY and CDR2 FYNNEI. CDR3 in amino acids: CASNWDARIGEQYF. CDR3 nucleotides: TGTGCCAGCAATTGGGACGCTCGAATTGGGGAGCAGTACTTC. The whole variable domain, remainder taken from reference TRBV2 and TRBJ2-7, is EPEVTQTPSHQVTQMGQEVILRCVPISNHLYFYWYRQILGQKVEFLVSFYNNEISEKSEIFDDQFSVERPDGSNFTLKIRSTKLEDSAMYFCASNWDARIGEQYFGPGTRLTVT.

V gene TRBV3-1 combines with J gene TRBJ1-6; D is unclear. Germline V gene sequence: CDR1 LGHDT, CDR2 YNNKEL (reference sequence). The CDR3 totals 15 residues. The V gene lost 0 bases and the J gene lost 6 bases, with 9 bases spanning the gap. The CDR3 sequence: CASSQEESGNSPLHF. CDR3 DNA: TGTGCCAGCAGCCAAGAGGAGTCGGGTAATTCACCCCTCCACTTT. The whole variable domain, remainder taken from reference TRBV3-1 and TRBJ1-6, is DTAVSQTPKYLVTQMGNDKSIKCEQNLGHDTMYWYKQDSKKFLKIMFSYNNKELIINETVPNRFSPKSPDKAHLNLHINSLELGDSAVYFCASSQEESGNSPLHFGNGTRLTVT.

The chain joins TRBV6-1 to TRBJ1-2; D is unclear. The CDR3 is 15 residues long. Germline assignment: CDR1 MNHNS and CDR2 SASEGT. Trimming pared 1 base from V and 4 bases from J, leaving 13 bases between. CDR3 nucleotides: TGTGCCAGCAGTGAAGGGCCCTTCTGGGGCTATGGCTACACCTTC. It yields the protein CASSEGPFWGYGYTF.

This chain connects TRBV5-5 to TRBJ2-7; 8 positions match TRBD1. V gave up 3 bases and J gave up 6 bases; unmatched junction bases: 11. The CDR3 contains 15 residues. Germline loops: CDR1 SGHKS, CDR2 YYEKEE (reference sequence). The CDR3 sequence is CASSWEWTGSAEQYF. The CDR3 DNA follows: TGTGCCAGCAGCTGGGAATGGACAGGGTCGGCCGAGCAGTACTTC.

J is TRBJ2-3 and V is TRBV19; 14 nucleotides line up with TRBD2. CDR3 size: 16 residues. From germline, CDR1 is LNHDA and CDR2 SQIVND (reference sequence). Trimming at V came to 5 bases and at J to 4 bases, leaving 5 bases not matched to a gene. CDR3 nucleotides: TGTGCCAGTAGTTACGGACTAGCGGGAGGAGCAGATACGCAGTATTTT. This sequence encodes CASSYGLAGGADTQYF.

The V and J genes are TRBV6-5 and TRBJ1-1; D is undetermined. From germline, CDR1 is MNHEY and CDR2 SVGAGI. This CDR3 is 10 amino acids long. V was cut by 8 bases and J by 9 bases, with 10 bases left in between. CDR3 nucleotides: TGTGCCAGCTTCCGTGGGAAAGCTTTCTTT. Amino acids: CASFRGKAFF.

The CDR3 nucleotides are TGTGCCAGCAGCTTAGCGGGCGGGGGTCGGAGCTACGAGCAGTACTTC. It codes for CASSLAGGGRSYEQYF. The chain links TRBV7-9 to TRBJ2-7; 7 nucleotides align to TRBD2. Per the germline V gene, CDR1 is SEHNR and CDR2 is FQNEAQ (reference sequence). The CDR3 spans 16 residues. V trimming: 0 bases; J trimming: 3 bases; junction bases outside the gene matches: 8. Full variable domain (remainder filled in from reference TRBV7-9 and TRBJ2-7): DTGVSQNPRHKITKRGQNVTFRCDPISEHNRLYWYRQTLGQGPEFLTYFQNEAQLEKSRLLSDRFSAERPKGSFSTLEIQRTEQGDSAMYLCASSLAGGGRSYEQYFGPGTRLTVT.

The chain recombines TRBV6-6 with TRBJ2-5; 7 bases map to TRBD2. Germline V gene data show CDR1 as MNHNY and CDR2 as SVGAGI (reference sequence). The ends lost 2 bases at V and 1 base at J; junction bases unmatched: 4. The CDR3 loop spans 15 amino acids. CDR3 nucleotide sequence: TGTGCCAGCAGTTACGCTAGCGGCCTCCAAGAGACCCAGTACTTC. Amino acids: CASSYASGLQETQYF.

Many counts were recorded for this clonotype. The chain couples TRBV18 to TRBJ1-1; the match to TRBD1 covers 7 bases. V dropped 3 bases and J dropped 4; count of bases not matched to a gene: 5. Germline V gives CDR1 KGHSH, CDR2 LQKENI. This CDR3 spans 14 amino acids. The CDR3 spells CASSPFDRVTEAFF. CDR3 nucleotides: TGTGCCAGCTCACCGTTTGACAGGGTCACTGAAGCTTTCTTT.

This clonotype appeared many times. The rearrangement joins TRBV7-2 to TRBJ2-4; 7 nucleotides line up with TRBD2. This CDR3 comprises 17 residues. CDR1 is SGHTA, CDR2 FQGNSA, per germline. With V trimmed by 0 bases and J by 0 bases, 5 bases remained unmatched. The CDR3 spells CASSLAGGTGAKNIQYF. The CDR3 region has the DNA TGTGCCAGCAGCTTAGCGGGGGGGACGGGAGCCAAAAACATTCAGTACTTC.

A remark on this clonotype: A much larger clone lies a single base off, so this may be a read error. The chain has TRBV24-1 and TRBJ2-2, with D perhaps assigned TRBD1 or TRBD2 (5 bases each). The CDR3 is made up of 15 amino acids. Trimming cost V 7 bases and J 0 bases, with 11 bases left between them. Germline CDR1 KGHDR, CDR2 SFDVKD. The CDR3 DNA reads TGTGCCACCAGCCGGGGCAGCGCGAACACCGGGGAGCTGTTTTTT. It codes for CATSRGSANTGELFF.

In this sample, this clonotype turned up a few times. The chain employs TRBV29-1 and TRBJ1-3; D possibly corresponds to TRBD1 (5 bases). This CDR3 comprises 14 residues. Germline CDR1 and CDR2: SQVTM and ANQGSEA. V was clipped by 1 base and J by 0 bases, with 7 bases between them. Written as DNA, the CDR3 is TGCAGCGTTGAAGGGGGGAACTCTGGAAACACCATATATTTT. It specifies CSVEGGNSGNTIYF.

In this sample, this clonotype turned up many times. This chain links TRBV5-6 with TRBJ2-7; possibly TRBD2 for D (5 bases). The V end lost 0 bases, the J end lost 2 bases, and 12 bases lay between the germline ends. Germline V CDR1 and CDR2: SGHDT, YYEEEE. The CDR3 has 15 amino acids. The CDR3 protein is CASSLVVANTYEQYF. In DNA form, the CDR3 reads TGTGCCAGCAGCTTGGTGGTAGCGAACACCTACGAGCAGTACTTC.

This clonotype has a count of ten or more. CDR3 bases: TGTGCCAGCAGTTCTAAGCTGGGGTCGGGAGAGGAGCAGTTCTTC. This sequence encodes CASSSKLGSGEEQFF. This chain links TRBV5-5 with TRBJ2-1; a weak D match, TRBD2 (6 bases). V dropped 5 bases and J dropped 10 bases, with 22 bases sitting between them. CDR3 size: 15 residues. Germline V gene data show CDR1 as SGHKS and CDR2 as YYEKEE (reference sequence).

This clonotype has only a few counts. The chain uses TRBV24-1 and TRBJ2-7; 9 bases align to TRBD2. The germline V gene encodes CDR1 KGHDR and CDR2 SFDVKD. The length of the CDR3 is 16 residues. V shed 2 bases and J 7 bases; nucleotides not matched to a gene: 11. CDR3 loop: CATSDSASGTSWEQYF. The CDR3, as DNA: TGTGCCACCAGTGATTCCGCTAGCGGGACTTCTTGGGAGCAGTACTTC.

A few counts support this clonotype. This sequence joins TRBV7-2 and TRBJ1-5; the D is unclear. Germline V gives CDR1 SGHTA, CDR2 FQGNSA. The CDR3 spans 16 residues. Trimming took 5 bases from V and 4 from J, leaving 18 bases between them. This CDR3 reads CASSPSGQRFNQPQHF. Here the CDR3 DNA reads TGTGCCAGCAGCCCTAGTGGGCAGCGATTTAATCAGCCCCAGCATTTT.

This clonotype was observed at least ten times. The CDR3 DNA follows: TGTGCCAGCTCACCACCGGATTACAATGAGCAGTTCTTC. Protein sequence: CASSPPDYNEQFF. The chain employs TRBV18 and TRBJ2-1; no clear D gene. The V gene's germline CDR1 is KGHSH and CDR2 LQKENI. Trimming removed 0 bases from V and 4 bases from J, with 4 bases in between. The CDR3 runs to 13 residues.

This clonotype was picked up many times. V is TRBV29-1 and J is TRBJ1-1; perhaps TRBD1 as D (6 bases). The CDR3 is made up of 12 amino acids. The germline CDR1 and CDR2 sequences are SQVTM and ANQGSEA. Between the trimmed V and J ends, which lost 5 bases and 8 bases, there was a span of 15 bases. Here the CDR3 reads CSVTSTGPEAFF. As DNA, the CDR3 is TGCAGCGTTACGTCCACAGGGCCGGAAGCTTTCTTT.

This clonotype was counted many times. DNA for the CDR3: TGCAGTGCGTTGGGGGGGATGAACACTGAAGCTTTCTTT. The encoded protein is CSALGGMNTEAFF. The chain carries TRBV20-1 and TRBJ1-1, with D maybe TRBD1 (5 bases). The CDR3 loop spans 13 amino acids. Per germline, CDR1 DFQATT and CDR2 SNEGSKA (reference sequence). The V gene lost 6 bases and the J gene lost 0 bases, with 11 bases spanning the gap.

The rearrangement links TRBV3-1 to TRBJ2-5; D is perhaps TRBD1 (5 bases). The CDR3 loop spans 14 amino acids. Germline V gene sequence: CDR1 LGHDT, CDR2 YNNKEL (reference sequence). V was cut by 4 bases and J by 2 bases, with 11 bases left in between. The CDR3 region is CASSLRAVQETQYF. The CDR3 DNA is TGTGCCAGCAGCCTCAGGGCAGTTCAAGAGACCCAGTACTTC.

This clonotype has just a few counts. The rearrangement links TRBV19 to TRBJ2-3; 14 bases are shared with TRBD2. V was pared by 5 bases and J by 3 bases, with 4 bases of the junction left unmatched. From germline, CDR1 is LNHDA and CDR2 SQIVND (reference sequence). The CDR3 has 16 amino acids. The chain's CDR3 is CASSGGLAGATDTQYF. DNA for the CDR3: TGTGCCAGTAGTGGGGGACTAGCGGGAGCAACAGATACGCAGTATTTT.

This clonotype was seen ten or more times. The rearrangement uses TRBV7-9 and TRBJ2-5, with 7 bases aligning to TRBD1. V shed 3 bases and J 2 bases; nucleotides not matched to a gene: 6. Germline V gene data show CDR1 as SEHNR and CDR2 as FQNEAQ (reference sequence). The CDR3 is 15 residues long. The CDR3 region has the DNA TGTGCCAGCAGCTTTGGACAGGTTCATCAAGAGACCCAGTACTTC. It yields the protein CASSFGQVHQETQYF.

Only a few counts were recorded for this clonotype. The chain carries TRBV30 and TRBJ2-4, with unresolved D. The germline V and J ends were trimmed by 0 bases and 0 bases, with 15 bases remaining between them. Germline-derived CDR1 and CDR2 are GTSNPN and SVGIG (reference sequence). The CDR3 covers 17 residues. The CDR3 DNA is TGTGCCTGGAGTGTACGGCGTACTTTCCTAGCCAAAAACATTCAGTACTTC. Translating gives CAWSVRRTFLAKNIQYF.

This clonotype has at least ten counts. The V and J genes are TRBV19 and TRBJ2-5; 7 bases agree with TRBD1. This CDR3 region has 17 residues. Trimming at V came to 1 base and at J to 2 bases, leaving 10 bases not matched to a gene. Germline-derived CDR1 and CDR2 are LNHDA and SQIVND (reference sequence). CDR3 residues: CASSIVRDSMTQETQYF. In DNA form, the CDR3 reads TGTGCCAGTAGTATAGTAAGGGACAGCATGACTCAAGAGACCCAGTACTTC.